The 10 T cell receptor beta chains below were found in one sample sequenced in a study of blood T cells in healthy people across ages. Alongside a J-beta primer mix, a sample-barcoded 5' primer served in a second PCR lasting about 7 to 11 cycles. Via MiXCR, TCRdb re-called the 5' RACE reads, giving one row per CDR3 protein. Here the sample spans roughly 2 million distinct CDR3 sequences, just under 50% being singletons. Sequencing was performed on blood. The source is a woman in her thirties or forties in good health.

The rearrangement links TRBV4-1 to TRBJ1-2; 7 nucleotides agree with TRBD1. Germline CDR1 MGHRA, CDR2 YSYEKL. This CDR3 spans 18 amino acids. V gave up 3 bases and J gave up 0 bases; unmatched junction bases: 13. The CDR3 protein is CASSHPGQAKPSNYGYTF. DNA of the CDR3: TGCGCCAGCAGCCATCCCGGACAGGCCAAACCTTCTAACTATGGCTACACCTTC.

This clonotype showed up just a few times. The chain combines TRBV28 with TRBJ2-4, with D possibly being TRBD1 (6 bases). Trimming stripped 6 bases from V and 1 base from J, with 13 bases between. This CDR3 contains 15 residues. Germline V gene sequence: CDR1 MDHEN, CDR2 SYDVKM. The DNA of the CDR3 is TGTGCCAGCAGACAACTACAGGGTGCCAAAAACATTCAGTACTTC. The encoded protein is CASRQLQGAKNIQYF.

This sequence joins TRBV3-1 and TRBJ2-7, with D possibly being TRBD1 or TRBD2 (6 bases each). Trimming cost V 4 bases and J 0 bases, with 19 bases left between them. The CDR3 is 17 residues long. Germline lookup yields CDR1 LGHDT and CDR2 YNNKEL (reference sequence). The CDR3 loop is CASSPGWGALSSYEQYF. As DNA, the CDR3 is TGTGCCAGCAGCCCCGGGTGGGGGGCCCTTTCCTCCTACGAGCAGTACTTC.

The CDR3 DNA reads as TGCGCCAGCAGCCCGCGGGGGGCGGATAATTCACCCCTCCACTTT. Its translation is CASSPRGADNSPLHF. The chain couples TRBV4-3 to TRBJ1-6, with D perhaps TRBD1 (6 bases). V lost 4 bases, J lost 5 bases, and 12 bases lay in between. Germline V gene data show CDR1 as LGHNA and CDR2 as YSLEER. The length of the CDR3 is 15 residues.

The chain couples TRBV5-1 to TRBJ2-3; 8 bases fit TRBD1. The junction had 5 bases not matched to a gene; V was cut back by 2 bases and J by 0 bases. The CDR3 is made up of 16 amino acids. Germline values: CDR1 SGHRS, CDR2 YFSETQ. The CDR3 coding sequence is TGCGCCAGCAGCTTCGGGACAGGTCATAGCACAGATACGCAGTATTTT. Its translation is CASSFGTGHSTDTQYF.

This clonotype was observed a handful of times. This chain joins TRBV6-2 or TRBV6-3 and TRBJ2-7, with 7 bases aligning to TRBD2. This CDR3 comprises 14 residues. Germline V gene lookup returns CDR1 MNHEY and CDR2 SVGEGT. V dropped 5 bases and J dropped 4; count of bases not matched to a gene: 8. The CDR3 loop is CASSNLAETYEQYF. CDR3 nucleotide sequence: TGTGCCAGCAGTAACCTAGCGGAGACATACGAGCAGTACTTC.

This clonotype was recorded a few times. The chain's CDR3 is CASSLEGGGTYNEQFF. CDR3 DNA sequence: TGTGCCAGCAGTTTAGAGGGCGGGGGGACGTACAATGAGCAGTTCTTC. V is TRBV27 and J is TRBJ2-1, with 8 bases identical to TRBD2. The V gene's germline CDR1 is MNHEY and CDR2 SMNVEV (reference sequence). The length of the CDR3 is 16 residues. Losses at the gene ends were 2 bases for V and 4 bases for J; bases not matched to a gene: 7.

J is TRBJ2-3 and V is TRBV20-1; no clear D. V lost 1 base and J 7 bases, leaving 12 bases between the germline ends. Germline lookup yields CDR1 DFQATT and CDR2 SNEGSKA (reference sequence). The CDR3 runs 13 residues. The CDR3: CSARAPASYTQYF. DNA for the CDR3: TGCAGTGCTAGAGCCCCCGCCAGCTATACGCAGTATTTT.

With regard to this clonotype: Its ends do not fully match the called genes, so a read error is possible. J is TRBJ2-3 and V is TRBV7-2; 9 bases map to TRBD1. Germline V gives CDR1 SGHTA, CDR2 FQGNSA. CDR3 length: 13 residues. This CDR3 is CAGSRDRDDTQYF. DNA for the CDR3: TGTGCCGGCAGCCGGGACAGGGATGATACGCAGTATTTT.

This clonotype was picked up many times. This may be a read error: a much more frequent sequence differs by one nucleotide. This rearrangement joins TRBV20-1 to TRBJ2-3; D is perhaps TRBD2 (6 bases). The germline CDR1 and CDR2 sequences are DFQATT and SNEGSKA (reference sequence). The V and J ends lost 6 bases and 9 bases respectively, with 19 bases between them. This CDR3 comprises 13 residues. In DNA form, the CDR3 reads TGCAGTGCAGCGACTAGTGAGGCGGGGACGCAGTATTTT. Protein: CSAATSEAGTQYF.